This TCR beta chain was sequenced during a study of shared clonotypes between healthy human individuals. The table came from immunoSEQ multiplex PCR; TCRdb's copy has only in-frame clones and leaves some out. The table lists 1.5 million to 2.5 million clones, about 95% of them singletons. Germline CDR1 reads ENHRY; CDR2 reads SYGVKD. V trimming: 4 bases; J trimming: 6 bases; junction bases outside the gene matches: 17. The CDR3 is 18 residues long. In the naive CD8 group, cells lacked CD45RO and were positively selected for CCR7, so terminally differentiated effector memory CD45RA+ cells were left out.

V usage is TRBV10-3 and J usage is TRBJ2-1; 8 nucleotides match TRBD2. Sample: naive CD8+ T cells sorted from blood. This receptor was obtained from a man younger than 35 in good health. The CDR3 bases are TGTGCCATCAGTGGCAAGGCGGGACTAGACCCCTCGGGCAATGAGCAGTTCTTC. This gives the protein CAISGKAGLDPSGNEQFF.